This T cell receptor beta chain was identified during a study of CD8 T cells in Susac syndrome. The authors reverse transcribed about 0.45 to 1 ug RNA with random hexamers. TCRdb reprocessed the immunoSEQ multiplex PCR reads via MiXCR and lists one record per CDR3 protein. The sample records about 430,000 distinct CDR3 sequences, approximately 85% being singletons. This CDR3 comprises 13 residues. The germline CDR1 and CDR2 sequences are MRHNA and SNTAGT. V dropped 3 bases and J dropped 9 bases, with 9 bases sitting between them. The V gene is TRBV6-4, the J gene TRBJ1-6; D remains unclear. Input material: CD8+ T cells from PBMCs. The receptor's source is a human donor with multiple sclerosis. CDR3 in DNA: TGTGCCAGCAGTGAAGTCGAGACTTCACCCCTCCACTTT. This codes for CASSEVETSPLHF.